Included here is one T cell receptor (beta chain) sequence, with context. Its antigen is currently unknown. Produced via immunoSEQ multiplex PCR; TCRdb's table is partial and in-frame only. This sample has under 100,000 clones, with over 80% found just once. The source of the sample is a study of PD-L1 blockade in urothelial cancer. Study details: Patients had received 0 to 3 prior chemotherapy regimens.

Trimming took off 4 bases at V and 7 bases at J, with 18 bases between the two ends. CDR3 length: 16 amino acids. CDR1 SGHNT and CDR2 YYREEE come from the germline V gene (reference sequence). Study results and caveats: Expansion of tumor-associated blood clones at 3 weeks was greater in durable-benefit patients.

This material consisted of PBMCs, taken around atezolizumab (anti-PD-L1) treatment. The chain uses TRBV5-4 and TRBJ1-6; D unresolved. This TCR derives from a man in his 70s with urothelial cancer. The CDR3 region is CASSNGGGDRNSPLHF. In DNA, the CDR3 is TGTGCCAGCAGCAATGGTGGCGGGGATAGGAATTCACCCCTCCACTTT.